The 8 T cell receptor beta chains below were found in one sample sequenced in a study of T cells in Graves' hyperthyroidism and ophthalmopathy. Template material for amplifying TCR beta CDR3 regions consisted of RNA transcripts. An initial round of RT-PCR targeting the TCR CDR3 relied on the HTBI primer set. TCRdb re-analysed the multiplex PCR reads in MiXCR, keeping a single row per CDR3 protein. Of 500,000 to 650,000 distinct CDR3 sequences listed, around 15% are singletons. Sequenced input: blood. The receptors shown here come from a woman in her forties or fifties with Graves' ophthalmopathy.

This clonotype was observed once. The chain is built from TRBV6-4 and TRBJ1-1, with D maybe TRBD1 (5 bases). V lost 5 bases and J 1 base, leaving 14 bases between the germline ends. The germline V gene encodes CDR1 MRHNA and CDR2 SNTAGT. CDR3 length: 15 amino acids. CDR3 sequence: CASSPSFGGNTEAFF. The CDR3 DNA is TGTGCCAGCAGTCCCTCATTTGGGGGGAACACTGAAGCTTTCTTT.

Details on this clonotype: A much larger clone differs by one base, so this may be a read error. The chain has TRBV28 and TRBJ2-1, with 7 nucleotides matching TRBD1. The V gene end was trimmed by 8 bases and the J gene end by 7 bases; junction bases not matched to a gene: 8. The CDR3 runs to 13 residues. From germline, CDR1 is MDHEN and CDR2 SYDVKM. The CDR3 spells CASGPGQLNEQFF. In DNA, the CDR3 is TGTGCCAGCGGCCCGGGACAGCTGAATGAGCAGTTCTTC.

V is TRBV10-3 and J is TRBJ1-1, with D unclear. CDR1 and CDR2 from the germline V gene are ENHRY and SYGVKD. V was clipped by 5 bases and J by 5 bases, with 15 bases between them. The CDR3 extends over 14 amino acids. The CDR3 coding sequence is TGTGCCATCAGTTTATCGACGGGCCGGACTGAAGCTTTCTTT. Its protein is CAISLSTGRTEAFF.

This clonotype was detected many times. V gene TRBV18 combines with J gene TRBJ2-1, with D perhaps matching TRBD1 (5 bases). The CDR3 totals 14 residues. Germline CDR1 is KGHSH and CDR2 is LQKENI. The V gene lost 3 bases and the J gene lost 2 bases, with 8 bases spanning the gap. The CDR3 coding sequence is TGTGCCAGCTCACCTCTGGACACCTACAATGAGCAGTTCTTC. It translates to CASSPLDTYNEQFF.

In its sample, this clonotype was seen many times. The rearrangement uses TRBV7-2 and TRBJ2-1; TRBD2 matches 11 bases. The CDR3 loop spans 16 amino acids. The germline V gene encodes CDR1 SGHTA and CDR2 FQGNSA. Trimming removed 6 bases from V and 5 bases from J; junction bases left unmatched: 9. This chain's CDR3 is CASRTPGTSGNNEQFF. The DNA for the CDR3 is TGTGCCAGCAGAACGCCCGGGACTAGCGGTAACAATGAGCAGTTCTTC.

This clonotype was recorded many times. The rearrangement joins TRBV28 to TRBJ1-2; tentative D call: TRBD1 (5 bases). The length of the CDR3 is 14 residues. Per germline, CDR1 MDHEN and CDR2 SYDVKM. Trimming removed 6 bases at V and 7 bases at J, with 18 bases between. CDR3 DNA: TGTGCCAGCAGAAGGACACTGGCAACCCTTGGCTACACCTTC. This sequence encodes CASRRTLATLGYTF.

This clonotype has a count of ten or more. The V gene is TRBV6-6, the J gene TRBJ2-2, with 8 bases matching TRBD1. Unmatched junction bases numbered 8, after V lost 1 base and J lost 4 bases. Germline V gene data show CDR1 as MNHNY and CDR2 as SVGAGI (reference sequence). The CDR3 is 17 residues long. For the CDR3, the DNA is TGTGCCAGCAGTTACTTTCCGGACAGGGCAGCCACCGGGGAGCTGTTTTTT. It translates to CASSYFPDRAATGELFF.

This clonotype was seen many times. CDR3 in amino acids: CSARHRVVSYEQYF. DNA of the CDR3: TGCAGTGCTAGACACAGGGTAGTCTCCTACGAGCAGTACTTC. The V and J genes are TRBV20-1 and TRBJ2-7, with TRBD1 as a possible D gene (6 bases). The germline gives CDR1 DFQATT, CDR2 SNEGSKA (reference sequence). Trimming left V 2 bases short and J 0 bases short, with 11 bases between. The CDR3 contains 14 residues.